This T cell receptor (beta chain) came from a study of cytotoxic CD8 clonotypes in ibrutinib-treated CLL. Study background: Response specimens were obtained following a median treatment duration of 12 months, with a range of 6 to 36. Across samples, productive templates numbered 255,043 and productive rearrangements reached around 98,000 on average.

Using immunoSEQ multiplex PCR, the repertoire was profiled, and TCRdb retains in-frame clones only, with some absent. The table shows some 200,000 clones, with approximately 79% occurring only once. From cryopreserved PBMCs came around 2 micrograms of genomic DNA used for TCR beta libraries. Study-wide results and limits: Circulating CD8+ T-cell counts were tracked by baseline clonality, which exceeded that of age-matched healthy donors.

After removal of 6 bases from V and 3 bases from J, the junction contained 8 bases not matched to a gene. Germline CDR1 MNHEY, CDR2 SMNVEV (reference sequence). The CDR3 length is 15 residues. Remarks on this clone: Its antigen is not identified.

The clonotype was recovered from a human donor with chronic lymphocytic leukemia. Sequences were derived from PBMCs, sampled after 12 months of ibrutinib treatment. The rearrangement links TRBV27 to TRBJ2-5, with 9 bases identical to TRBD2. The CDR3 region has the DNA TGTGCCAGCAGACCAAGACTAGCGGTTAAAGAGACCCAGTACTTC. This translates into CASRPRLAVKETQYF.